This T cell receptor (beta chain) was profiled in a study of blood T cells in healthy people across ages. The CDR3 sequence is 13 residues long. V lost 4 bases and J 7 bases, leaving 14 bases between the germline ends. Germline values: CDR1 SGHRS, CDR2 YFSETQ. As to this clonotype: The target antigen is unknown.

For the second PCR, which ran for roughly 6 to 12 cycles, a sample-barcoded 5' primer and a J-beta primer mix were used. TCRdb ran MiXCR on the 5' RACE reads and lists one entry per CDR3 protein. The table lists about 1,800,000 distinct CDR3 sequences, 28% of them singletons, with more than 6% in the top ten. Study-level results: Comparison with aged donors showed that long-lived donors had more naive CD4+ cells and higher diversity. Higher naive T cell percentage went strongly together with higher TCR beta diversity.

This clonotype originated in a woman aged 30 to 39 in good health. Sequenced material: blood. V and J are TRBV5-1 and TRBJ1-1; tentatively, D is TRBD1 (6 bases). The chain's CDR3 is CASSHNRVNEAFF. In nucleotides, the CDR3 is TGCGCCAGCAGCCACAACAGGGTCAATGAAGCTTTCTTT.